This TCR beta chain comes out of a study of T cells in Graves' hyperthyroidism and ophthalmopathy. In the study overall: Prior to any treatment, at the point of initial diagnosis, peripheral blood was collected.

TCR beta CDR3 regions were amplified from RNA transcripts. With the HTBI primer set, the TCR CDR3 went through a first round of RT-PCR. TCRdb processed the multiplex PCR reads anew with MiXCR; each CDR3 protein has one entry. The sample includes around 350,000 distinct CDR3 sequences, about a fifth of them seen just once. This clonotype was counted ten times or more. The germline gives CDR1 MNHNS, CDR2 SASEGT. This CDR3 is built from 17 residues. Trimming took 4 bases from V and 3 from J, leaving 18 bases between them. This clonotype originated in a woman between 18 and 30 years old with Graves' hyperthyroidism. The chain is built from TRBV6-1 and TRBJ2-2; tentative D call: TRBD1 (5 bases). Material: blood. CDR3 loop: CASSGDSQIYYTGELFF. The CDR3 region has the DNA TGTGCCAGCAGTGGTGACAGCCAAATCTATTACACCGGGGAGCTGTTTTTT.